The 27 T cell receptor beta chains below all came from one sample that was sequenced in a study of blood T cells in healthy people across ages. A second PCR of 7 to 11 cycles used a sample-barcoded 5' primer and a J-beta primer mix. TCRdb recomputed calls from the 5' RACE reads with MiXCR, one row per CDR3 protein. The sample holds roughly 1.6 million distinct CDR3 sequences, 34% seen once. The specimen sequenced was blood. Source of these receptors: a woman aged 25 to 39 in good health.

This clonotype was counted a few times. CDR3 loop: CASSVGDGSGYGYTF. Here the CDR3 DNA reads TGTGCCAGCAGCGTAGGTGATGGCAGCGGTTATGGCTACACCTTC. The chain links TRBV9 to TRBJ1-2, with D unresolved. In germline, CDR1 is SGDLS, CDR2 YYNGEE. The CDR3 consists of 15 residues. V was trimmed by 0 bases and J by 5 bases, leaving 14 bases between them.

This clonotype showed up just a few times. The CDR3 DNA sequence: TGTGCCAGCAGTGAATATGCCTATAACTCTGAAGCTTTCTTT. This codes for CASSEYAYNSEAFF. The rearrangement links TRBV25-1 to TRBJ1-1; D is unclear. V lost 0 bases, J lost 6 bases, and 11 bases lay in between. Germline values: CDR1 MGHDK, CDR2 SYGVNS. This CDR3 has 14 residues.

This clonotype was detected a few times. This sequence joins TRBV28 and TRBJ2-7; the match to TRBD1 covers 7 bases. The germline V gene has CDR1 MDHEN and CDR2 SYDVKM. The CDR3 has 15 residues. V dropped 8 bases and J dropped 1; count of bases not matched to a gene: 11. CDR3: CASLDRRTGSYEQYF. CDR3 coding DNA: TGTGCCAGCCTCGATAGGAGGACAGGATCCTACGAGCAGTACTTC.

The sample holds a few counts of this clonotype. The gene calls are TRBV29-1 and TRBJ2-1, with D perhaps matching TRBD1 (5 bases). This CDR3 contains 15 residues. Per the germline V gene, CDR1 is SQVTM and CDR2 is ANQGSEA. The V end lost 3 bases, the J end lost 8 bases, and 20 bases lay between the germline ends. CDR3 nucleotides: TGCAGCGTTGATTTTGGGGCTAGATTCGTCGATGAGCAGTTCTTC. It is translated as CSVDFGARFVDEQFF.

This clonotype was seen more than once but under ten times. The chain carries TRBV15 and TRBJ2-1, with no clear D. The germline gives CDR1 LNHNV, CDR2 YYDKDF (reference sequence). V was clipped by 0 bases and J by 0 bases, with 6 bases between them. CDR3 length: 15 amino acids. CDR3 region: CATSREPGSYNEQFF. DNA of the CDR3: TGTGCCACCAGCAGAGAACCTGGCTCCTACAATGAGCAGTTCTTC. Supplemented by reference TRBV15 and TRBJ2-1, the full variable domain reads DAMVIQNPRYQVTQFGKPVTLSCSQTLNHNVMYWYQQKSSQAPKLLFHYYDKDFNNEADTPDNFQSRRPNTSFCFLDIRSPGLGDTAMYLCATSREPGSYNEQFFGPGTRLTVL.

This clonotype was detected a few times. V usage is TRBV9 and J usage is TRBJ2-7; no clear D gene. The V gene lost 0 bases and the J gene lost 2 bases, with 12 bases spanning the gap. This CDR3 has 15 residues. CDR1 and CDR2 from the germline V gene are SGDLS and YYNGEE. In nucleotides, the CDR3 is TGTGCCAGCAGCGTAGACGAGCGATCCACCTACGAGCAGTACTTC. Translation: CASSVDERSTYEQYF.

This clonotype was observed a few times. This chain uses TRBV29-1 with TRBJ1-2; D is unclear. The CDR3 extends over 12 amino acids. The germline CDR1 and CDR2 sequences are SQVTM and ANQGSEA. With 5 bases removed from V and 4 bases from J, the gap between germline ends came to 11 bases. CDR3 nucleotides: TGCAGCGTTACGGACGCCACCTATGGCTACACCTTC. This encodes CSVTDATYGYTF.

The chain combines TRBV10-3 with TRBJ2-3, with a possible D match to TRBD2 (6 bases). Per the germline V gene, CDR1 is ENHRY and CDR2 is SYGVKD. There are 13 residues in the CDR3. V gave up 9 bases and J gave up 1 base, with 11 bases separating them. CDR3 sequence reads: CAMNGEGTDTQYF. DNA for the CDR3: TGTGCCATGAATGGGGAGGGCACAGATACGCAGTATTTT.

This clonotype has just a few counts. The chain joins TRBV4-1 to TRBJ1-1; maybe TRBD1 (5 bases). V gave up 4 bases and J gave up 1 base, with 10 bases separating them. Germline lookup yields CDR1 MGHRA and CDR2 YSYEKL. CDR3 length: 14 amino acids. The CDR3 reads CASSPVGENTEAFF. CDR3 DNA sequence: TGCGCCAGCAGCCCTGTAGGGGAGAACACTGAAGCTTTCTTT.

This clonotype occurred a few times. This chain connects TRBV27 to TRBJ2-5; 7 bases line up with TRBD1. This CDR3 region has 15 residues. CDR1 and CDR2 (germline): MNHEY, SMNVEV (reference sequence). The V segment lost 5 bases and the J segment 5 bases; nucleotides outside the gene matches: 11. The CDR3 coding sequence is TGTGCCAGCAGTGCCTACAGGGGTTTTCGGGAGACCCAGTACTTC. As protein: CASSAYRGFRETQYF.

This clonotype was picked up many times. The chain uses TRBV4-2 and TRBJ2-7; D possibly matches TRBD1 or TRBD2 (5 bases each). V lost 4 bases, J lost 4 bases, and 11 bases lay in between. The CDR3 length is 13 residues. CDR1 and CDR2 (germline): LGHNA, YNFKEQ. This CDR3 is CASSPGTEYEQYF. DNA of the CDR3: TGTGCCAGCAGCCCCGGGACGGAATACGAGCAGTACTTC.

This clonotype has more than one count but fewer than ten. J is TRBJ1-2 and V is TRBV28; the match to TRBD1 covers 7 bases. The length of the CDR3 is 13 residues. CDR1 is MDHEN and CDR2 is SYDVKM in the germline V gene. J lost 4 bases, V lost 6 bases, and 5 bases had no gene match. The CDR3 sequence is CASRGDSSYGYTF. The DNA of the CDR3 is TGTGCCAGCAGGGGGGACAGCTCCTATGGCTACACCTTC.

For the CDR3, the DNA is TGTGCCAGCAGTTACGTTCGACTAGGGCGGGGAGAGACCCAGTACTTC. This encodes CASSYVRLGRGETQYF. This chain joins TRBV6-5 and TRBJ2-5, with D perhaps matching TRBD2 (6 bases). The germline CDR1 and CDR2 sequences are MNHEY and SVGAGI. Between the trimmed V and J ends, which lost 2 bases and 4 bases, there was a span of 17 bases. This CDR3 spans 16 amino acids.

This chain joins TRBV28 and TRBJ1-5; 10 nucleotides agree with TRBD1. This CDR3 region has 15 residues. From germline, CDR1 is MDHEN and CDR2 SYDVKM. V lost 5 bases, J lost 5 bases, and 6 bases stayed unmatched. The CDR3 region has the DNA TGTGCCAGCAGTAGCCCCGGGACAGGGGATCAGCCCCAGCATTTT. Amino acid sequence: CASSSPGTGDQPQHF.

The V gene is TRBV4-1, the J gene TRBJ1-1; the match to TRBD1 covers 9 bases. Looked up from germline, CDR1 is MGHRA and CDR2 is YSYEKL. V was clipped by 3 bases and J by 6 bases; unmatched bases: 8. The CDR3 spans 15 residues. CDR3 in DNA: TGCGCCAGCAGCCATCAGGGACAGGGTAGGGCTGAAGCTTTCTTT. Translating gives CASSHQGQGRAEAFF.

The rearrangement uses TRBV18 and TRBJ2-1; D not certain. Trimming stripped 0 bases from V and 3 bases from J, with 6 bases between. CDR3 length: 14 residues. Germline-derived CDR1 and CDR2 are KGHSH and LQKENI. This chain's CDR3 is CASSPPVVYNEQFF. For the CDR3, the DNA is TGTGCCAGCTCACCACCCGTCGTCTACAATGAGCAGTTCTTC.

This clonotype came up a few times. Possible read error: a much larger clone is one base away. The chain recombines TRBV3-1 with TRBJ1-6; possibly TRBD1 for D (5 bases). CDR1 LGHDT and CDR2 YNNKEL come from the germline V gene (reference sequence). The CDR3 covers 16 residues. This CDR3 reads CANSRGTGGYNSPLHF. The CDR3 nucleotides read TGTGCCAACAGCCGAGGGACGGGAGGTTATAATTCACCCCTCCACTTT.

The gene calls are TRBV15 and TRBJ1-4; possibly TRBD1 for D (5 bases). The V gene's germline CDR1 is LNHNV and CDR2 YYDKDF (reference sequence). V was trimmed by 0 bases and J by 3 bases, leaving 11 bases between them. The CDR3 totals 16 residues. The CDR3 region has the DNA TGTGCCACCAGCAGAGACAGGGTTTGGGCTAATGAAAAACTGTTTTTT. Its translation is CATSRDRVWANEKLFF.

The gene calls are TRBV18 and TRBJ2-5; D gene unclear. This CDR3 contains 13 residues. The V end lost 5 bases, the J end lost 6 bases, and 13 bases lay between the germline ends. The germline gives CDR1 KGHSH, CDR2 LQKENI. As DNA, the CDR3 is TGTGCCAGCTCAGACCCTGTGGGGAAGACCCAGTACTTC. Translated: CASSDPVGKTQYF.

The chain employs TRBV13 and TRBJ2-7; D uncertain. The CDR3 has 14 amino acids. Germline CDR1 is PRHDT and CDR2 is FYEKMQ (reference sequence). The V and J ends lost 1 base and 2 bases respectively, with 9 bases between them. In DNA, the CDR3 is TGTGCCAGCAGCTTAGTAGCTCATCCCTACGAGCAGTACTTC. It translates to CASSLVAHPYEQYF.

The chain is built from TRBV20-1 and TRBJ1-2; D is uncertain. CDR3 length: 16 residues. The germline V and J ends were trimmed by 0 bases and 8 bases, with 22 bases remaining between them. The germline V gene encodes CDR1 DFQATT and CDR2 SNEGSKA (reference sequence). CDR3 DNA sequence: TGCAGTGCTAGAGATAAGGGCCTCTCGTTCTATAAAGGCTACACCTTC. Amino acid sequence: CSARDKGLSFYKGYTF.

In its sample, this clonotype was seen once. The chain employs TRBV27 and TRBJ2-7, with TRBD2 matching 11 bases. The CDR3 sequence is 15 residues long. CDR1 is MNHEY, CDR2 SMNVEV, per germline (reference sequence). The V and J ends lost 6 bases and 8 bases, in that order; junction bases with no gene match: 12. DNA of the CDR3: TGTGCCAGCAGCCTGAGACTAGCGGGAAGGAACAAGCAGTACTTC. Its translation is CASSLRLAGRNKQYF.

This clonotype was found once. The chain recombines TRBV4-1 with TRBJ2-7, with D perhaps TRBD1 or TRBD2 (5 bases each). This CDR3 spans 15 amino acids. The V end was cut by 1 base, the J end by 1 base, with 11 bases between. The germline CDR1 and CDR2 sequences are MGHRA and YSYEKL. The CDR3: CASSQVRDGSYEQYF. The CDR3, as DNA: TGCGCCAGCAGCCAAGTTAGGGACGGGTCCTACGAGCAGTACTTC.

About this clonotype itself: At one boundary the junction diverges from the germline segment, which might be a read error. The genes are TRBV5-6 and TRBJ1-6; TRBD1 might be the D (5 bases). Germline values: CDR1 SGHDT, CDR2 YYEEEE. The CDR3 sequence is 14 residues long. CDR3 loop: CASSARDSNSPFHF. CDR3 sequence (DNA): TGTGCCAGCAGCGCCCGGGACTCTAATTCACCCTTCCACTTT.

The chain is built from TRBV20-1 and TRBJ1-1; TRBD1 agrees at 8 bases. The length of the CDR3 is 15 residues. Germline V gene lookup returns CDR1 DFQATT and CDR2 SNEGSKA (reference sequence). V lost 6 bases to trimming and J lost 1 base; unmatched junction nucleotides: 10. In DNA, the CDR3 is TGCAGTGCCCTCCCCAGGACAGGGTCGAACACTGAAGCTTTCTTT. Residues: CSALPRTGSNTEAFF.

The chain employs TRBV11-2 and TRBJ2-1, with 9 bases aligning to TRBD2. The CDR3 is made up of 17 amino acids. Germline CDR1 is SGHAT and CDR2 is FQNNGV. Trimming removed 0 bases from V and 9 bases from J; junction bases left unmatched: 12. CDR3 loop: CASSLDANGGGAGEQFF. The CDR3, as DNA: TGTGCCAGCAGCTTAGATGCGAATGGCGGGGGGGCGGGTGAGCAGTTCTTC.

The chain joins TRBV4-1 to TRBJ2-5, with D unclear. Germline CDR1 MGHRA, CDR2 YSYEKL. This CDR3 contains 15 residues. V was cut by 1 base and J by 2 bases, with 11 bases left in between. CDR3 nucleotide sequence: TGCGCCAGCAGCCAAGGCCAGAGCATTCAAGAGACCCAGTACTTC. Its translation: CASSQGQSIQETQYF.